One and the same sample provided the 8 T cell receptor beta chains below, sequenced in a study of T cell repertoires in cytomegalovirus infection. These receptors lack a known antigen. TCRdb ran MiXCR on the reads and lists one entry per CDR3 protein. The table has 680,000 or so distinct CDR3 sequences, 30% to 40% seen once. The specimen was cultured PBMCs, collected from culture after CMV antigen stimulation. These receptors all come from a human donor in good health (CMV status not recorded). Some clones in this sample may be carry-over from other donors' samples.

This chain connects TRBV27 to TRBJ1-6; no clear D. Trimming removed 8 bases from V and 2 bases from J, with 7 bases in between. Germline V gene data show CDR1 as MNHEY and CDR2 as SMNVEV (reference sequence). This CDR3 comprises 13 residues. Here the CDR3 DNA reads TGTGCCAGCGCTAACCCCTATAATTCACCCCTCCACTTT. It specifies CASANPYNSPLHF.

The J gene is TRBJ1-1, the V gene TRBV7-8; maybe TRBD1 (5 bases). CDR1 is SGHVS and CDR2 is FQNEAQ in the germline V gene. This CDR3 contains 12 residues. With 1 base removed from V and 11 bases from J, the gap between germline ends came to 11 bases. CDR3 region: CASSLVVNRAFF. DNA of the CDR3: TGTGCCAGCAGCTTAGTCGTAAACAGGGCTTTCTTT.

The rearrangement joins TRBV28 to TRBJ2-7, with D maybe TRBD2 (6 bases). This CDR3 spans 13 amino acids. V was pared by 2 bases and J by 6 bases, with 11 bases between. Germline CDR1 is MDHEN and CDR2 is SYDVKM. The DNA for the CDR3 is TGTGCCAGCAGTTTAAGGGAGGAGTTCGAGCAGTACTTC. Its translation: CASSLREEFEQYF. The full variable domain, in which reference TRBV28 and TRBJ2-7 provide the parts outside the CDR3, is DVKVTQSSRYLVKRTGEKVFLECVQDMDHENMFWYRQDPGLGLRLIYFSYDVKMKEKGDIPEGYSVSREKKERFSLILESASTNQTSMYLCASSLREEFEQYFGPGTRLTVT.

The chain is built from TRBV15 and TRBJ2-2; D possibly corresponds to TRBD1 (6 bases). Germline values: CDR1 LNHNV, CDR2 YYDKDF (reference sequence). V lost 3 bases and J lost 6, with 11 bases in between. This CDR3 contains 14 residues. CDR3 residues: CATSRDRFAGELFF. The CDR3 nucleotides are TGTGCCACCAGCAGGGACAGATTTGCCGGGGAGCTGTTTTTT. The whole variable domain, remainder taken from reference TRBV15 and TRBJ2-2, is DAMVIQNPRYQVTQFGKPVTLSCSQTLNHNVMYWYQQKSSQAPKLLFHYYDKDFNNEADTPDNFQSRRPNTSFCFLDIRSPGLGDTAMYLCATSRDRFAGELFFGEGSRLTVL.

CDR3 protein: CAISSSHGGANVLTF. The CDR3 nucleotides are TGTGCCATCAGCTCATCGCATGGCGGGGCCAACGTCCTGACTTTC. The rearrangement joins TRBV10-3 to TRBJ2-6; D is undetermined. Germline loops: CDR1 ENHRY, CDR2 SYGVKD. The CDR3 has 15 residues. V was cut by 6 bases and J by 4 bases, with 13 bases left in between.

V gene TRBV2 combines with J gene TRBJ2-5, with D hard to call. The CDR3 has 13 amino acids. Germline CDR1 is SNHLY and CDR2 is FYNNEI. The V end lost 7 bases, the J end lost 0 bases, and 9 bases lay between the germline ends. The CDR3 region has the DNA TGTGCCAGCACCAGTGACAACCAAGAGACCCAGTACTTC. It is translated as CASTSDNQETQYF.

The V gene is TRBV5-6, the J gene TRBJ2-7; D may correspond to TRBD1 or TRBD2 (5 bases each). CDR3 length: 18 amino acids. CDR1 and CDR2 (germline): SGHDT, YYEEEE. The V end lost 0 bases, the J end lost 3 bases, and 22 bases lay between the germline ends. The CDR3 region is CASSLVGAATTWIYEQYF. The CDR3, as DNA: TGTGCCAGCAGCTTGGTCGGGGCCGCCACTACGTGGATCTACGAGCAGTACTTC.

The sample holds a few counts of this clonotype. DNA of the CDR3: TGTGCCAGCAGCTTAGGTTTCGGCAGGGGTCATCAGCCCCAGCATTTT. This gives the protein CASSLGFGRGHQPQHF. The chain carries TRBV7-9 and TRBJ1-5; a weak D match, TRBD1 (6 bases). Per germline, CDR1 SEHNR and CDR2 FQNEAQ (reference sequence). V was clipped by 1 base and J by 5 bases, with 15 bases between them. The length of the CDR3 is 16 residues.